The sequence of this T cell receptor (beta chain) was determined in a study of siplizumab effects on memory and regulatory T cells. Overall study results and limits: Alloreactive sequences traceable to unstimulated CD4+ memory cells declined significantly under siplizumab. Naive T cell populations appeared to exhibit greater diversity than memory cells and appeared to be major alloresponse contributors. The average Treg-derived proportion among mappable alloreactive CD4+ clones was 68.8% with siplizumab versus about 28% in controls.

Sequencing was performed with immunoSEQ multiplex PCR; in TCRdb, only in-frame clones are kept and a portion is missing. The sample shows about 100,000 clones, around 93% of them seen only once. The CDR3 totals 15 residues. Germline V lookup: CDR1 SNHLY, CDR2 FYNNEI. With V trimmed by 6 bases and J by 2 bases, 10 bases remained unmatched. Notes on this clone: Antigen: not known.

This receptor was obtained from a human donor in good health. The specimen was non-Treg CD4+ T cells sorted from blood. The rearrangement links TRBV2 to TRBJ2-7, with 7 positions matching TRBD1. CDR3 DNA sequence: TGTGCCAGCAGAGTAGGGACAGCACCTACCTACGAGCAGTACTTC. This codes for CASRVGTAPTYEQYF.